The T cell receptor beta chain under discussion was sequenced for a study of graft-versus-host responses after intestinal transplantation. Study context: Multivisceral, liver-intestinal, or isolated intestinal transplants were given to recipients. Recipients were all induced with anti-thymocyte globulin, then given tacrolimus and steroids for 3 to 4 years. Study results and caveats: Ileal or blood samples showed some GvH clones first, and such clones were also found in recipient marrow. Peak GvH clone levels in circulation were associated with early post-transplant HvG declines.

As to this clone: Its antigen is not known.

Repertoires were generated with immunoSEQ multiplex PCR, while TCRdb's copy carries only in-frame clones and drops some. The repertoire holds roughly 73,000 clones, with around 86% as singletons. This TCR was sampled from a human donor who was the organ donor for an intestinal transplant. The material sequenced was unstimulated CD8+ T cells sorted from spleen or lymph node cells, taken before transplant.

The CDR3 region has the DNA TGCGCCAGCAGCCGATCGGACGGATACACCGGGGAGCTGTTTTTT. Its protein is CASSRSDGYTGELFF. The chain combines TRBV4-1 with TRBJ2-2; D is uncertain. The V gene's germline CDR1 is MGHRA and CDR2 YSYEKL. Trimming shortened V by 4 bases and J by 3 bases, and 12 bases separated the two germline ends. CDR3 size: 15 residues.